This TCR beta chain appears in the sequencing data of a study of blood T cell repertoires in COVID-19. On the study more broadly: Acute and convalescent COVID-19 samples came from the United States, Italy and Spain.

Germline V CDR1 and CDR2: KGHSH, LQKENI. The CDR3 is 20 amino acids. The ends lost 1 base at V and 0 bases at J; junction bases unmatched: 11. Authors' methods: Estimated nucleated cell counts came from reference gene primer amplification. Repertoires were generated with immunoSEQ multiplex PCR, while TCRdb's copy carries only in-frame clones and drops some. Clone size and V and J calls were adopted from that table, with D and trimming inferred from the DNA. Of 200,000 to 250,000 clones in the sample, about 85% were seen once. The rearrangement uses TRBV18 and TRBJ1-5; 11 bases match TRBD1. Sequenced material: peripheral blood. The source is a woman under 30 who had recovered from COVID-19. CDR3 residues: CASSPQTGTGGVHSNQPQHF. The CDR3 nucleotides are TGTGCCAGCTCACCACAAACCGGGACAGGGGGGGTCCATAGCAATCAGCCCCAGCATTTT.